This TCR beta chain was identified in a study of T cell responses to AZD1222 COVID-19 vaccine. Libraries were prepared by immunoSEQ multiplex PCR; TCRdb keeps only in-frame clonotypes and omits some of them. The data show 60,000 to 75,000 clones, with around nine tenths seen just once and 4.9% held by the top ten. This clone was recorded once. Germline lookup yields CDR1 LNHNV and CDR2 YYDKDF (reference sequence). There are 17 residues in the CDR3. V was pared by 4 bases and J by 1 base, with 19 bases between. The receptor was isolated from an adult in good health. Sequences were derived from peripheral blood, sampled on day 0 of AZD1222 vaccination. The rearrangement uses TRBV15 and TRBJ1-1, with D uncertain. The CDR3 loop reads CATSNGFSLGRNTEAFF. CDR3 in DNA: TGTGCCACCAGCAACGGCTTTTCCCTTGGCAGGAACACTGAAGCTTTCTTT.